The clone carrying this T cell receptor beta chain was observed many times. Its specificity is unknown. TCRbeta library preparation incorporated unique molecular identifiers. MiXCR, run by TCRdb on the PCR reads, gives a single entry per CDR3 protein. The repertoire holds 440,000 or so distinct CDR3 sequences, approximately 42% seen once, with approximately 30% in the top ten. This sample was included in a study of T-cell reconstitution after alpha-beta-depleted transplantation in children. Whole-study findings and limits: Some patients showed high day-60 TCRbeta diversity, which derived from surviving recipient T cells and thymic progenitors. A year had passed since transplant, and T-cell counts and diversity by then came mostly from newly produced T cells.

The origin of this receptor is a girl aged 2-10 years with aplastic anemia, due to receive a stem cell transplant. The sample here was PBMCs, taken before TCRalphabeta/CD19-depleted stem cell transplant.

CDR3 in DNA: TGTGCCAGCAGCTTAGTGGCTAGCGGGTCCTACGAGCAGTACTTC. Its protein is CASSLVASGSYEQYF. The rearrangement links TRBV7-2 to TRBJ2-7, with 8 bases that match TRBD2. The CDR3 loop spans 15 amino acids. Trimming removed 1 base from V and 1 base from J; junction bases left unmatched: 3. Germline CDR1 SGHTA, CDR2 FQGNSA.